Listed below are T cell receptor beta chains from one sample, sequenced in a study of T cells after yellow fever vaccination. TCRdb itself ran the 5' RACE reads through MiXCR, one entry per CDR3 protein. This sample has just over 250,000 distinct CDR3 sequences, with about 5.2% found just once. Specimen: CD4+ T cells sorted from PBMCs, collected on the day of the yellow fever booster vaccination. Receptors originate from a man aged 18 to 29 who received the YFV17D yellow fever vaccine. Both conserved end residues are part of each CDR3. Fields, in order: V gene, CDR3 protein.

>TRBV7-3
CASSYEQYF
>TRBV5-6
CASSLTGFPYGYTF
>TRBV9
CASSVEVDTEAFF
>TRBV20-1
CSATDTGSSYNEQFF
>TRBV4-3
CASSQEGWGGGYTF
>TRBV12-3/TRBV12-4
CASSFPKGGAGELFF
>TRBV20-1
CSALTSGTDTQYF
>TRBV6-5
CASSPTRPRASYEQYF
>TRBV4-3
CASSQDSQKNYGYTF
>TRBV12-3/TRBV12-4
CASTIRGEQFF
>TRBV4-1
CASSHLAGVGETQYF
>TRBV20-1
CSAPRGGQGNTEAFF
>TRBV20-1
CSATGRRTDTQYF
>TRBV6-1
CASRLWGAGELIF
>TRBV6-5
CASTLGMNTEAFF
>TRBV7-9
CASSYTTGSNQPQHF
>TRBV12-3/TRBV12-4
CASMRGPNTGELFF
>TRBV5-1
CASSLRHHFASGGRYAATQYF
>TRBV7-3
CASSSWGGGSTDTQYF
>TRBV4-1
CASGTPDRGLRGYTF
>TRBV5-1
CASSRGGVQETQYF
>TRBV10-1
CASRGVATDTQYF
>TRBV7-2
CASSLEGSGGPPRETQYF
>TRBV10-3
CAIRSTGAKNIQYF
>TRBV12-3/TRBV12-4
CASSLPGEGYGYTF
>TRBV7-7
CASSLQYRETQYF
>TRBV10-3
CAILTGNTGELFF
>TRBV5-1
CASSLAIGTGELFF
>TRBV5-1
CASSLVPDTYEQYF
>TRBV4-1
CASSQELAAGELFF
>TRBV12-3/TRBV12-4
CASSFWGNQPQHF
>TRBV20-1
CSAGPQGAETQYF
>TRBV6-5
CASSYSYDRGHTEAFF
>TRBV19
CASSINQGGYGYTF
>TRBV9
CASSAYRASDTQYF
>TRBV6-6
CASSRLAETQYF
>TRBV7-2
CASSFNRGVYEQYF